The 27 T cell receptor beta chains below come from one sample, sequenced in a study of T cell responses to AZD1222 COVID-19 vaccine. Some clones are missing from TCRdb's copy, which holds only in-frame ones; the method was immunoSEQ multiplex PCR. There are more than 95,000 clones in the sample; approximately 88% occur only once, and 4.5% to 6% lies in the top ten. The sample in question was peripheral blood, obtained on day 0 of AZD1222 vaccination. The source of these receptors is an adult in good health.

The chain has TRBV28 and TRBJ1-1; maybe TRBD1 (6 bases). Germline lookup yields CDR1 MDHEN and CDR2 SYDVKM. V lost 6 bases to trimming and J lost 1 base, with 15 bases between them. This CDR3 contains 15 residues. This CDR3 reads CASSLQGRGNTEAFF. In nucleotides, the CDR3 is TGTGCCAGCAGCCTACAGGGCAGGGGGAACACTGAAGCTTTCTTT.

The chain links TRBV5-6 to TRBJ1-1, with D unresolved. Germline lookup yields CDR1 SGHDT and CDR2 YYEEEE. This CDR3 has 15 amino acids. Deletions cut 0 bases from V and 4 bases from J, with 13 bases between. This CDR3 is CASSLGLSRGTEAFF. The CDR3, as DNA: TGTGCCAGCAGCTTGGGGCTCTCCCGGGGCACTGAAGCTTTCTTT. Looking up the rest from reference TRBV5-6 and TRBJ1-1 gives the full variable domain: DAGVTQSPTHLIKTRGQQVTLRCSPKSGHDTVSWYQQALGQGPQFIFQYYEEEERQRGNFPDRFSGHQFPNYSSELNVNALLLGDSALYLCASSLGLSRGTEAFFGQGTRLTVV.

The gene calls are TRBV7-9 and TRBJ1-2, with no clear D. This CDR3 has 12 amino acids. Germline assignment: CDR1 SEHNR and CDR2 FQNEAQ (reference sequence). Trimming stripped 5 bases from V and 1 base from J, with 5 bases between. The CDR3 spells CASSHNNYGYTF. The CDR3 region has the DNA TGTGCCAGCAGCCACAATAACTATGGCTACACCTTC.

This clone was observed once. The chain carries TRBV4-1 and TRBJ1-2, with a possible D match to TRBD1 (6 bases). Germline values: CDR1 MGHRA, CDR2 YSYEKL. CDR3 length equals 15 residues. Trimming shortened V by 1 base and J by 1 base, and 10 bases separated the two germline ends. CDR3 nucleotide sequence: TGCGCCAGCAGCCAAGTACCCAGGGGTAACTATGGCTACACCTTC. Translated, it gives CASSQVPRGNYGYTF.

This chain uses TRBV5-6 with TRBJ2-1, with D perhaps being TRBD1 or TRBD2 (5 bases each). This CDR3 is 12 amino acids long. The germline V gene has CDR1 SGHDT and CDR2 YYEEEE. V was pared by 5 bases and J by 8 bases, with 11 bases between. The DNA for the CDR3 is TGTGCCAGCAGTGGGTTGGGGGATGAGCAGTTCTTC. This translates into CASSGLGDEQFF. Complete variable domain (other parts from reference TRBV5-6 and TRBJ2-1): DAGVTQSPTHLIKTRGQQVTLRCSPKSGHDTVSWYQQALGQGPQFIFQYYEEEERQRGNFPDRFSGHQFPNYSSELNVNALLLGDSALYLCASSGLGDEQFFGPGTRLTVL.

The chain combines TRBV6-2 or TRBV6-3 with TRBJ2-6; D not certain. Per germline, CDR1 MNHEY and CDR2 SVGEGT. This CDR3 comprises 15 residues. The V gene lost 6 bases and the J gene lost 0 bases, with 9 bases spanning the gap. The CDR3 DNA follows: TGTGCCAGCAGCCCCCATCCCTCTGGGGCCAACGTCCTGACTTTC. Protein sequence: CASSPHPSGANVLTF.

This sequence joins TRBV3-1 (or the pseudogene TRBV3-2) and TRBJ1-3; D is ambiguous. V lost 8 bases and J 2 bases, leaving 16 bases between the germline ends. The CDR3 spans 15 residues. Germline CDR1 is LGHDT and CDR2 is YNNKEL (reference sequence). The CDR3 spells CASQRPGKAGNTIYF. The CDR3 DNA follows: TGTGCCAGCCAAAGACCCGGGAAGGCTGGAAACACCATATATTTT.

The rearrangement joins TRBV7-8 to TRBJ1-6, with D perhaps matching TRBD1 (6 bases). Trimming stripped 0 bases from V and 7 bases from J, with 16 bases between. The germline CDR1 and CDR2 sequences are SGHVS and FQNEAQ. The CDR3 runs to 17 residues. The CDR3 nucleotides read TGTGCCAGCAGCTTAGCGGTTAGAGGACAGAGGAATTCACCCCTCCACTTT. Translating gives CASSLAVRGQRNSPLHF. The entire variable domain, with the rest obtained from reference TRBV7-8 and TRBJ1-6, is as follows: GAGVSQSPRYKVAKRGQDVALRCDPISGHVSLFWYQQALGQGPEFLTYFQNEAQLDKSGLPSDRFFAERPEGSVSTLKIQRTQQEDSAVYLCASSLAVRGQRNSPLHFGNGTRLTVT.

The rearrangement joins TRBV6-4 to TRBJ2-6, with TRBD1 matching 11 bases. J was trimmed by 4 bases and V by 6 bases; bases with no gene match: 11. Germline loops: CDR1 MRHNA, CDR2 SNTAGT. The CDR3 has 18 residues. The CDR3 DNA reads TGTGCCAGCAGCCCCGGGACAGGGGGTTTAGGAGGGGCCAACGTCCTGACTTTC. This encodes CASSPGTGGLGGANVLTF.

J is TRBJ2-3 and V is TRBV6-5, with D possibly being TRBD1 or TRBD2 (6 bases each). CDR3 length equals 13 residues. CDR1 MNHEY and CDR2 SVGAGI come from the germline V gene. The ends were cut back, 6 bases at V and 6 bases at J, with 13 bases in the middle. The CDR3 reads CASSPGAMDTQYF. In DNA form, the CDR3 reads TGTGCCAGCAGCCCGGGGGCGATGGATACGCAGTATTTT.

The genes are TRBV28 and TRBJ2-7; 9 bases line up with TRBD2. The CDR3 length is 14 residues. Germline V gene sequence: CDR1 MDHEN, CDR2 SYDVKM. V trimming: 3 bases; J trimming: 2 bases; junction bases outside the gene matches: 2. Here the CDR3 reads CASSFSGSPYEQYF. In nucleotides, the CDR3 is TGTGCCAGCAGTTTTAGCGGGAGCCCCTACGAGCAGTACTTC.

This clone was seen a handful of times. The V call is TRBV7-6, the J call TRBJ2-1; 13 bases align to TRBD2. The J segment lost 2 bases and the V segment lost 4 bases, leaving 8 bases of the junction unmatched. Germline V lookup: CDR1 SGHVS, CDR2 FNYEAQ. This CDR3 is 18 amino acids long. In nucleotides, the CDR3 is TGTGCCAGCAGCTCGCGAGGGACTAGCGGGACCGCCTACAATGAGCAGTTCTTC. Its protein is CASSSRGTSGTAYNEQFF.

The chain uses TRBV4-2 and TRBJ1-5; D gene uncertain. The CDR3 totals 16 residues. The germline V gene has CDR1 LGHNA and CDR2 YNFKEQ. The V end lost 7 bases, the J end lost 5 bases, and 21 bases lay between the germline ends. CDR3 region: CASTPPQGRRDQPQHF. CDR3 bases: TGTGCCAGCACCCCCCCCCAAGGCAGGCGGGATCAGCCCCAGCATTTT.

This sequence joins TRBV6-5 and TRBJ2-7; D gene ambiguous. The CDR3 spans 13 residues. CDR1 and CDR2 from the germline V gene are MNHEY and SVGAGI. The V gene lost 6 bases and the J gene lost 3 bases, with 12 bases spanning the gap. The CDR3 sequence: CASSQPMFYEQYF. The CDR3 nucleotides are TGTGCCAGCAGCCAACCAATGTTCTACGAGCAGTACTTC.

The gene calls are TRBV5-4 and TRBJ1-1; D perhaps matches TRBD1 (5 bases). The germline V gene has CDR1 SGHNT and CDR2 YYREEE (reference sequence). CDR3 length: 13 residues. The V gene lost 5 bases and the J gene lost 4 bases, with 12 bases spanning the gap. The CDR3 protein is CASRGTWGTEAFF. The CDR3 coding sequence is TGTGCCAGCAGGGGGACCTGGGGCACTGAAGCTTTCTTT.

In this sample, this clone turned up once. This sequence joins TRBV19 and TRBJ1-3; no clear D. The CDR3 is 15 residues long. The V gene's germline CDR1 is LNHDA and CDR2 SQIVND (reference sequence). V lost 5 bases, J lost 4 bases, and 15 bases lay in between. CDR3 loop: CASSRQERSGNTIYF. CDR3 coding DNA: TGTGCCAGTAGTCGTCAGGAAAGATCCGGAAACACCATATATTTT.

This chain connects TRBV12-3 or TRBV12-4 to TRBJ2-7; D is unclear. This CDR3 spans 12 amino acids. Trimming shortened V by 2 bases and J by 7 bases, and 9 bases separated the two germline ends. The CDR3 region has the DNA TGTGCCAGCAGTTTACATCGGGTAGAGCAGTACTTC. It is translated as CASSLHRVEQYF.

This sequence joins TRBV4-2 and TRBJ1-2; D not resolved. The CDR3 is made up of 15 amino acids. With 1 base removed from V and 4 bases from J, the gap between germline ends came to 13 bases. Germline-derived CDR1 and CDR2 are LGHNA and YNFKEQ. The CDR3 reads CASSQVDPAAYGYTF. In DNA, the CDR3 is TGTGCCAGCAGCCAAGTAGATCCAGCGGCCTATGGCTACACCTTC.

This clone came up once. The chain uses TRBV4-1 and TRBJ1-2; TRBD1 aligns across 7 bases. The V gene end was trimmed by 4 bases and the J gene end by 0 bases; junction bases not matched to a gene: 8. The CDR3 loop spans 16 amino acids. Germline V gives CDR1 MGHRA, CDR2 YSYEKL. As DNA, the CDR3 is TGCGCCAGCAGCCCACAAACAGGGGACACTAACTATGGCTACACCTTC. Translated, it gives CASSPQTGDTNYGYTF.

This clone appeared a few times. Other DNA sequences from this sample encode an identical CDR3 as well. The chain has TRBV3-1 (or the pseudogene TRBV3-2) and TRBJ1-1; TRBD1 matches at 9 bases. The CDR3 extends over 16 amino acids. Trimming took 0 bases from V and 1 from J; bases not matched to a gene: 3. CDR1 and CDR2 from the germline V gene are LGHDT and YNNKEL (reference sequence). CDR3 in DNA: TGTGCCAGCAGCCAAGAGTTGGGACAGGGGAACACTGAAGCTTTCTTT. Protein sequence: CASSQELGQGNTEAFF.

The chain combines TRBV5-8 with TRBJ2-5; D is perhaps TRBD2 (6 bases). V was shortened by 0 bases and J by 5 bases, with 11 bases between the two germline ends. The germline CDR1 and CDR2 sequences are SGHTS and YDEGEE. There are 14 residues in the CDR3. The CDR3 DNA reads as TGTGCCAGCAGCTTGGCCGGGACTTGGGAGACCCAGTACTTC. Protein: CASSLAGTWETQYF.

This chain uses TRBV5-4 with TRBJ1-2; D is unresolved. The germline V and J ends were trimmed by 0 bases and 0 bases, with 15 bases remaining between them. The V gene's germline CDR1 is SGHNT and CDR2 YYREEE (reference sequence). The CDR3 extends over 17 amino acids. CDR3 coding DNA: TGTGCCAGCAGCTTGGCTTCAGGCGGACCACCTAACTATGGCTACACCTTC. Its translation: CASSLASGGPPNYGYTF.

Written as DNA, the CDR3 is TGTGCCAGCAGCCAAGGAGGGGGCGACTCCGGGGAGCTGTTTTTT. Protein: CASSQGGGDSGELFF. The chain uses TRBV3-1 (or the pseudogene TRBV3-2) and TRBJ2-2, with 7 positions matching TRBD1. The CDR3 loop spans 15 amino acids. With V trimmed by 1 base and J by 6 bases, 5 bases remained unmatched. Germline values: CDR1 LGHDT, CDR2 YNNKEL (reference sequence).

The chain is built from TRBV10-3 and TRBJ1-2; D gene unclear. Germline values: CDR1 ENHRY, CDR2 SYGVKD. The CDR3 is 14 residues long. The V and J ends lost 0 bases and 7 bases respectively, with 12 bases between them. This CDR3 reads CAISESIGSAGYTF. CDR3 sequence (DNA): TGTGCCATCAGTGAGTCAATCGGGTCAGCTGGCTACACCTTC.

Here the CDR3 DNA reads TGTGCCAGCAGTTCCGTAGGTGGTAAGTCTTTCTTT. Encoded protein: CASSSVGGKSFF. The chain uses TRBV6-5 and TRBJ1-1; D is ambiguous. The CDR3 consists of 12 residues. Germline values: CDR1 MNHEY, CDR2 SVGAGI. Trimming took off 4 bases at V and 12 bases at J, with 15 bases between the two ends.

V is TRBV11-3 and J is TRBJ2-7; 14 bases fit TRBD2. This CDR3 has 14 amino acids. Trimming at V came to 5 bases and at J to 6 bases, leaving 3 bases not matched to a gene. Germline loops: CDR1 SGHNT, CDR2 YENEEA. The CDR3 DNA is TGTGCCAGCAGCCCCGGGACTAGCGGGAGCGAGCAGTACTTC. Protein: CASSPGTSGSEQYF.

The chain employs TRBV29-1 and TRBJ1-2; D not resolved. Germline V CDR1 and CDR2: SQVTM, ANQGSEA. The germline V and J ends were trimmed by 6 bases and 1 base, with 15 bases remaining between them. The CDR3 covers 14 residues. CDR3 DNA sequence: TGCAGCGTGCGGGCCATCTCGTTTAACTATGGCTACACCTTC. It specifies CSVRAISFNYGYTF.